These 22 T cell receptor beta chains share one sample of origin, sequenced in a study of CD8+CD57+ T cells in acquired aplastic anemia. Using genomic DNA as the template, TCR beta VDJ and CDR3 profiling was carried out. TCRdb processed the reads anew with MiXCR; each CDR3 protein has one entry. In the table there are about 160,000 distinct CDR3 sequences, about 48% of which are singletons. Whoever was chosen for sequencing had shown CD8+CD57+ cell expansion by flow cytometry. The sample comprised sorted CD4+, CD8+, or CD8+CD57+ T cells (not recorded which) from PBMCs. Receptor source: a human donor with aplastic anemia.

This clonotype came up a few times. A read error may produce the germline difference seen at one junction end. The rearrangement joins TRBV10-2 to TRBJ1-2, with D possibly matching TRBD1 (5 bases). Germline loops: CDR1 WSHSY, CDR2 SAAADI. This CDR3 contains 13 residues. CDR3 residues: CASSGGPSYGYTF. The CDR3 bases are TGCGCCAGCAGTGGGGGACCGAGCTATGGTTACACCTTC.

CDR3 region: CATRGQDTEAFF. The CDR3 nucleotides are TGTGCGACCCGGGGGCAGGACACTGAAGCTTTCTTT. The chain has TRBV24-1 and TRBJ1-1; D might be TRBD1 (6 bases). In germline, CDR1 is KGHDR, CDR2 SFDVKD. The CDR3 extends over 12 amino acids.

This clonotype was recorded only once. The chain uses TRBV24-1 and TRBJ2-5, with 11 positions matching TRBD1. CDR1 is KGHDR, CDR2 SFDVKD, per germline. The V segment lost 4 bases and the J segment 4 bases; nucleotides outside the gene matches: 4. The CDR3 contains 15 residues. The CDR3 DNA is TGTGCCACCAGTGAGAGGACAGGGGGCATAGAGACCCAGTACTTC. This codes for CATSERTGGIETQYF.

On this clonotype itself: Because the CDR3 is missing its conserved closing phenylalanine or tryptophan, this is likely a read error. This rearrangement joins TRBV29-1 to TRBJ2-7, with unresolved D. With 4 bases removed from V and 1 base from J, the gap between germline ends came to 11 bases. The CDR3 sequence is 13 residues long. Germline CDR1 is SQVTM and CDR2 is ANQGSEA. This chain's CDR3 is CSVAPGSSYEQYL. CDR3 coding DNA: TGCAGCGTTGCGCCGGGCTCATCCTACGAGCAGTACCTC.

V is TRBV24-1 and J is TRBJ2-2; D perhaps matches TRBD1 (5 bases). The germline V gene encodes CDR1 KGHDR and CDR2 SFDVKD. This CDR3 comprises 13 residues. Trimming pared 10 bases from V and 0 bases from J, leaving 8 bases between. CDR3 DNA sequence: TGTGCCACGGGGCAAGCGAACACCGGGGAGCTGTTTTTT. Translation: CATGQANTGELFF.

The gene calls are TRBV20-1 and TRBJ2-7; maybe TRBD1 (6 bases). The CDR3 totals 13 residues. The V gene lost 5 bases and the J gene lost 3 bases, with 14 bases spanning the gap. CDR1 and CDR2 (germline): DFQATT, SNEGSKA (reference sequence). Here the CDR3 reads CSAAQGRDYEQYF. For the CDR3, the DNA is TGCAGTGCTGCACAGGGTCGAGACTACGAGCAGTACTTC.

The gene calls are TRBV15 and TRBJ1-2; TRBD1 matches 10 bases. CDR1 is LNHNV and CDR2 is YYDKDF in the germline V gene (reference sequence). The CDR3 runs to 15 residues. With 0 bases clipped from V and 8 bases from J, the junction kept 6 bases outside the gene matches. The CDR3 region is CATSRDWGQGNGYTF. For the CDR3, the DNA is TGTGCCACCAGCAGAGATTGGGGACAGGGGAACGGCTACACCTTC.

The sample holds many counts of this clonotype. The chain links TRBV5-1 to TRBJ2-2; D may be TRBD2 (5 bases). V dropped 5 bases and J dropped 0 bases, with 8 bases sitting between them. The CDR3 runs 14 residues. Germline assignment: CDR1 SGHRS and CDR2 YFSETQ. CDR3 bases: TGCGCCAGCAGGGACTTCTCGAACACCGGGGAGCTGTTTTTT. The encoded protein is CASRDFSNTGELFF.

This chain joins TRBV5-1 and TRBJ2-3; no firm D call. Trimming shortened V by 2 bases and J by 2 bases, and 9 bases separated the two germline ends. The CDR3 is 14 residues long. Germline lookup yields CDR1 SGHRS and CDR2 YFSETQ. The chain's CDR3 is CASSFSRITDTQYF. The CDR3 DNA is TGCGCCAGCAGCTTCAGCCGGATCACAGATACGCAGTATTTT.

J is TRBJ2-1 and V is TRBV2; 11 bases match TRBD2. The V gene end was trimmed by 5 bases and the J gene end by 4 bases; junction bases not matched to a gene: 4. Germline V gene sequence: CDR1 SNHLY, CDR2 FYNNEI. The CDR3 is made up of 15 amino acids. CDR3 protein: CASSLAGGTYNEQFF. In DNA form, the CDR3 reads TGTGCCAGCAGTTTAGCGGGAGGGACGTACAATGAGCAGTTCTTC. Complete variable domain (other parts from reference TRBV2 and TRBJ2-1): EPEVTQTPSHQVTQMGQEVILRCVPISNHLYFYWYRQILGQKVEFLVSFYNNEISEKSEIFDDQFSVERPDGSNFTLKIRSTKLEDSAMYFCASSLAGGTYNEQFFGPGTRLTVL.

CDR3: CASSQDSMGNEQFF. The CDR3 DNA is TGTGCCAGCAGCCAAGATTCCATGGGCAATGAGCAGTTCTTC. The V call is TRBV4-2, the J call TRBJ2-1; D gene ambiguous. Germline V gives CDR1 LGHNA, CDR2 YNFKEQ. The CDR3 is made up of 14 amino acids. The V end lost 0 bases, the J end lost 6 bases, and 9 bases lay between the germline ends.

V usage is TRBV5-6 and J usage is TRBJ2-5; D assignment may be TRBD1 or TRBD2 (5 bases each). This CDR3 has 14 amino acids. In germline, CDR1 is SGHDT, CDR2 YYEEEE. The germline V and J ends were trimmed by 0 bases and 5 bases, with 11 bases remaining between them. As DNA, the CDR3 is TGTGCCAGCAGCTTGGTTACCGGGACCGAGACCCAGTACTTC. Protein product: CASSLVTGTETQYF.

V is TRBV24-1 and J is TRBJ1-2, with TRBD1 identical over 8 bases. The V and J ends lost 4 bases and 6 bases, in that order; junction bases with no gene match: 9. The CDR3 runs 15 residues. Looked up from germline, CDR1 is KGHDR and CDR2 is SFDVKD. This CDR3 reads CATSDLGQGVHGYTF. In DNA, the CDR3 is TGTGCCACCAGTGACCTCGGACAGGGTGTGCATGGCTACACCTTC.

The chain has TRBV19 and TRBJ1-1; no definite D call. This CDR3 region has 13 residues. V was shortened by 8 bases and J by 1 base, with 11 bases between the two germline ends. CDR1 LNHDA and CDR2 SQIVND come from the germline V gene (reference sequence). In DNA, the CDR3 is TGTGCCAGTTGCCGGGCTCAGAACACTGAAGCTTTCTTT. Protein product: CASCRAQNTEAFF.

Written as DNA, the CDR3 is TGTGCCAGCGGAGCGGGAGTCACAGATACGCAGTATTTT. Translation gives CASGAGVTDTQYF. This rearrangement joins TRBV19 to TRBJ2-3, with 8 bases matching TRBD2. The length of the CDR3 is 13 residues. J lost 2 bases, V lost 9 bases, and 4 bases had no gene match. CDR1 is LNHDA, CDR2 SQIVND, per germline (reference sequence).

In the case of this clonotype: In this CDR3 the conserved last residue, phenylalanine or tryptophan, is missing, so a read error is likely. The genes are TRBV24-1 and TRBJ1-1, with D possibly being TRBD1 (5 bases). This CDR3 region has 14 residues. Germline assignment: CDR1 KGHDR and CDR2 SFDVKD. CDR3 region: CPREEGPTVTEAFI. The CDR3, as DNA: TGTCCAAGGGAGGAGGGACCCACCGTGACAGAAGCTTTCATT.

This clonotype showed up many times. The chain carries TRBV7-8 and TRBJ2-5, with 9 nucleotides matching TRBD1. The CDR3 is 14 residues long. V dropped 5 bases and J dropped 9; count of bases not matched to a gene: 10. Per the germline V gene, CDR1 is SGHVS and CDR2 is FQNEAQ. The CDR3: CASSPGDREYAQYF. In DNA, the CDR3 is TGTGCCAGCAGCCCTGGGGACAGGGAATACGCCCAGTACTTC. The whole variable domain, filled in from reference TRBV7-8 and TRBJ2-5, reads GAGVSQSPRYKVAKRGQDVALRCDPISGHVSLFWYQQALGQGPEFLTYFQNEAQLDKSGLPSDRFFAERPEGSVSTLKIQRTQQEDSAVYLCASSPGDREYAQYFGPGTRLLVL.

The chain joins TRBV25-1 to TRBJ1-2; a weak D match, TRBD1 (6 bases). Germline lookup yields CDR1 MGHDK and CDR2 SYGVNS. This CDR3 region has 15 residues. V lost 2 bases, J lost 3 bases, and 13 bases lay in between. CDR3: CASSEIGGLDYGYTF. In DNA form, the CDR3 reads TGTGCCAGCAGTGAAATCGGGGGGCTCGACTATGGCTACACCTTC.

Ten or more counts support this clonotype. The chain links TRBV24-1 to TRBJ2-7; D may be TRBD1 or TRBD2 (6 bases each). CDR1 is KGHDR and CDR2 is SFDVKD in the germline V gene. Trimming shortened V by 4 bases and J by 2 bases, and 23 bases separated the two germline ends. This CDR3 contains 18 residues. The CDR3 spells CATSDPGGGKDGAYEQYF. The CDR3 DNA reads TGTGCCACCAGTGACCCTGGAGGGGGTAAAGACGGAGCCTACGAGCAGTACTTC.

The chain recombines TRBV29-1 with TRBJ2-1; D remains ambiguous. V was clipped by 4 bases and J by 3 bases, with 10 bases between them. CDR3 length: 13 amino acids. Germline CDR1 reads SQVTM; CDR2 reads ANQGSEA. In DNA form, the CDR3 reads TGCAGCGTTGGAAGCACGGTCTACAATGAGCAGTTCTTC. It codes for CSVGSTVYNEQFF.

This clonotype was seen only a few times. The rearrangement uses TRBV29-1 and TRBJ2-7; D remains ambiguous. Deletions cut 7 bases from V and 4 bases from J, with 14 bases between. CDR1 and CDR2 (germline): SQVTM, ANQGSEA. This CDR3 has 12 residues. CDR3 loop: CSAQYSAYEQYF. The CDR3 DNA reads as TGCAGCGCTCAATACAGTGCTTACGAGCAGTACTTC.

This clonotype was detected ten times or more. The rearrangement links TRBV5-1 to TRBJ2-3; 7 nucleotides line up with TRBD1. Losses at the gene ends were 4 bases for V and 6 bases for J; bases not matched to a gene: 8. Germline assignment: CDR1 SGHRS and CDR2 YFSETQ. The CDR3 extends over 14 amino acids. The CDR3 bases are TGCGCCAGCAGCCTAGGGACAGATGGCGATACGCAGTATTTT. As protein: CASSLGTDGDTQYF.